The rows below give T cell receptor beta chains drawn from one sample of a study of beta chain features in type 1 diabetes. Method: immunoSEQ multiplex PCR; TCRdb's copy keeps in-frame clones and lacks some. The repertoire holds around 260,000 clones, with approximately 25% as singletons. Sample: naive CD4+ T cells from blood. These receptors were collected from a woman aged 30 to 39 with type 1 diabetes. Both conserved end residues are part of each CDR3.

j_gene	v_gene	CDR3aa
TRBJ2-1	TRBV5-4	CASSLPQGNEQFF
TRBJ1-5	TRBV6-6	CASSPGGPQHF
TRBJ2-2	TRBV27	CASSFSVLAGGPDTGELFF
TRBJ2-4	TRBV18	CASSQAGQKNIQYF
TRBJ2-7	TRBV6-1	CASSPPGLGTSGLYF
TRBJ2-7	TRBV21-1	CASSKEGDRGYEQYF
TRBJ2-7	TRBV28	CASSLRPFEQYF
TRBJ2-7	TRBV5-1	CASSDRGIRYEQYF
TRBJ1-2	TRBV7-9	CASSLAETAHYGYTF
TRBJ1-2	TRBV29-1	CSGTDTTNYGYTF
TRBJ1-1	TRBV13	CASSLRDPNTEAFF
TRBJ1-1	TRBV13	CASSLNAVRGTEASF
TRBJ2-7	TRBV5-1	CASSFLAGNYEQYF
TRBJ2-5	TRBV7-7	CASSFNPGTQETQYF
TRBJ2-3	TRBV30	CAWSFSGSTDTQYF